The clone carrying this T cell receptor beta chain was recorded a few times. Its antigen is unidentified. These data are taken from a study of beta chain features in type 1 diabetes. The study, taken as a whole, reports: Shorter TCRB CDR3s, moderately but significantly so, were found in Type 1 diabetes patients in all four CD4+ subsets. Type 1 diabetes patients had VDJ junctions that carried fewer insertions and more deletions.

The CDR3 has 14 amino acids. Germline values: CDR1 LGHNT, CDR2 FRNRAP. The V and J ends lost 11 bases and 0 bases, in that order; junction bases with no gene match: 8. As every portion of the isolated RNA was reverse transcribed, the sequencing read expressed TCRB transcripts. The repertoire was sequenced with immunoSEQ multiplex PCR; TCRdb's copy has only in-frame clones and lacks some. The sample records about 160,000 clones, 7.5% to 10% being singletons. The sequence was obtained from a young woman in good health. The sample consisted of central memory CD4+ T cells from blood. The rearrangement joins TRBV12-5 to TRBJ2-3; 7 bases are shared with TRBD2. This chain's CDR3 is CASRLAASTDTQYF. The CDR3 coding sequence is TGTGCTTCACGCCTAGCGGCTAGCACAGATACGCAGTATTTT.